This T cell receptor (beta chain) appears in the sequencing data of a study of human versus mouse CDR3 diversity and MHC coevolution. Across the whole study: Reportedly, immunoSEQ detects one in 200,000 T cells with minimized PCR bias. Between roughly 0.6 x 10^7 and 1.8 x 10^7 valid reads came from each sample.

TCRdb's copy holds only in-frame clones and misses some; the assay was immunoSEQ multiplex PCR. The table lists some 82,000 clones, about 94% of them singletons. Regarding this clone: As yet, its antigen is unknown.

Overall study findings and caveats: About 1.6 million TCR beta clonotypes were estimated for humans, the largest repertoire. Most of the three human donors had the lowest clonal inequality.

The CDR3 extends over 16 amino acids. The germline V gene encodes CDR1 SGHTA and CDR2 FQGNSA. The V end was cut by 3 bases, the J end by 1 base, with 13 bases between. Sequencing was performed on naive CD4+ T cells from blood. The subset was: CD45RO-negative CD62L-positive naive CD4 T cells. This receptor was identified in a person aged 25-75 years in good health. This chain uses TRBV7-2 with TRBJ1-5; D possibly corresponds to TRBD1 (6 bases). This chain's CDR3 is CASSFQWQGSNQPQHF. As DNA, the CDR3 is TGTGCCAGCAGCTTTCAATGGCAGGGGAGCAATCAGCCCCAGCATTTT.